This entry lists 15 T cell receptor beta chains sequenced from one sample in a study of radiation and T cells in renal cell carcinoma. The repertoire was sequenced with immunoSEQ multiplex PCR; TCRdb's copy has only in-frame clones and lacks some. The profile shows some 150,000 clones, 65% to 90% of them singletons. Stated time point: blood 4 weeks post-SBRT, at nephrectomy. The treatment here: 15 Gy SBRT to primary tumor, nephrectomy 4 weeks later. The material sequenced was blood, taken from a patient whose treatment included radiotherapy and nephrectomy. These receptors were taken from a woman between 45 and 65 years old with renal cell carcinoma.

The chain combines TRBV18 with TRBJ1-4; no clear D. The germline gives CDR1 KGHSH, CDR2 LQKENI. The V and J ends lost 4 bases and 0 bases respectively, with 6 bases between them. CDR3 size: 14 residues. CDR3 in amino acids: CASSQYTTNEKLFF. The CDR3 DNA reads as TGTGCCAGCTCACAATACACAACTAATGAAAAACTGTTTTTT. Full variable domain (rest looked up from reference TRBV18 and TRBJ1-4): NAGVMQNPRHLVRRRGQEARLRCSPMKGHSHVYWYRQLPEEGLKFMVYLQKENIIDESGMPKERFSAEFPKEGPSILRIQQVVRGDSAAYFCASSQYTTNEKLFFGSGTQLSVL.

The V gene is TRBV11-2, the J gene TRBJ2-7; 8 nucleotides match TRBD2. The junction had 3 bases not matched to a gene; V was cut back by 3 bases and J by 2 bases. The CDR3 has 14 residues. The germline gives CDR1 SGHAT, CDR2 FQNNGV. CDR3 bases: TGTGCCAGCAGCTTCAGCGGGGGAACCTACGAGCAGTACTTC. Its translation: CASSFSGGTYEQYF.

The CDR3 coding sequence is TGTGCCAGCACCTCCGGGGCAGGGGGCATCTACGAGCAGTACTTC. It codes for CASTSGAGGIYEQYF. V gene TRBV6-5 combines with J gene TRBJ2-7; 8 bases map to TRBD1. The V segment lost 7 bases and the J segment 3 bases; nucleotides outside the gene matches: 11. CDR1 is MNHEY, CDR2 SVGAGI, per germline. This CDR3 contains 15 residues.

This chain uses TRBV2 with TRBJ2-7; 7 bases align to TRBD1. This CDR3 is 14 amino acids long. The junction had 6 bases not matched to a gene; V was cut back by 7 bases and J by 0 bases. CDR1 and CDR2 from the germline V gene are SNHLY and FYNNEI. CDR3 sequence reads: CASTGTVNSYEQYF. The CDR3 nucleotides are TGTGCCAGCACCGGGACAGTTAACTCCTACGAGCAGTACTTC. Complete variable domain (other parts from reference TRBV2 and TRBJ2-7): EPEVTQTPSHQVTQMGQEVILRCVPISNHLYFYWYRQILGQKVEFLVSFYNNEISEKSEIFDDQFSVERPDGSNFTLKIRSTKLEDSAMYFCASTGTVNSYEQYFGPGTRLTVT.

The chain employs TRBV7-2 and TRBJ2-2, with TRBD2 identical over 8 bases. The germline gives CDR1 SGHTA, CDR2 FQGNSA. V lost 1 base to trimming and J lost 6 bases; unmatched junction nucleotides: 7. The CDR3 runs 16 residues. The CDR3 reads CASSLDSAGGAGELFF. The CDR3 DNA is TGTGCCAGCAGCTTAGATTCGGCGGGAGGCGCCGGGGAGCTGTTTTTT.

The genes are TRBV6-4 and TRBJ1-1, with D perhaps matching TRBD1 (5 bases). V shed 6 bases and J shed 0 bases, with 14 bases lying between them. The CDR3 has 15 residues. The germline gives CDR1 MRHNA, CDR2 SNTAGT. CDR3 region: CASSPQGGMNTEAFF. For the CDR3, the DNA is TGTGCCAGCAGCCCGCAGGGAGGAATGAACACTGAAGCTTTCTTT.

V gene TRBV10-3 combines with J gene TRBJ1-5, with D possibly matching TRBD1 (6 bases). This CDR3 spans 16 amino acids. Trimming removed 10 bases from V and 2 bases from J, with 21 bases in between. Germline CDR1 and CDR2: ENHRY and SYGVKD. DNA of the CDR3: TGTGCCACCGAAGAAAGAACAGGGCTGGGCAATCAGCCCCAGCATTTT. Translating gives CATEERTGLGNQPQHF.

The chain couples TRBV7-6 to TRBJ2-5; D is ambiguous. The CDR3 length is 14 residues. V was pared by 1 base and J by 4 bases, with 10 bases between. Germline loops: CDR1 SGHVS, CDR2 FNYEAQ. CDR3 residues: CASSLGQTRETQYF. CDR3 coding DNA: TGTGCCAGCAGCTTAGGACAAACCAGAGAGACCCAGTACTTC.

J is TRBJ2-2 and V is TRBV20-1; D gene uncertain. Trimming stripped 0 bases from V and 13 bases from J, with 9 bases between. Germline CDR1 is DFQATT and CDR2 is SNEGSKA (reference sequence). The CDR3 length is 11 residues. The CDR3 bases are TGCAGTGCTAGAGATGGCAGAGGGCTGTTTTTT. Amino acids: CSARDGRGLFF.

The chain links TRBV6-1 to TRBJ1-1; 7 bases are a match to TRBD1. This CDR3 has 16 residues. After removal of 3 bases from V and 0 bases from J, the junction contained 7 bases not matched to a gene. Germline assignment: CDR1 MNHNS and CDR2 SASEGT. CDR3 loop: CASSEQPTGVNTEAFF. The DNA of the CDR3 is TGTGCCAGCAGTGAGCAACCCACAGGGGTGAACACTGAAGCTTTCTTT.

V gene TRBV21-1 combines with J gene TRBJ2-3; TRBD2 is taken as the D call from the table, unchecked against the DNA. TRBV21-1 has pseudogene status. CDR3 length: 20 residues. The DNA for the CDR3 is TGTGCCAGCAGCAAAAAGGGACTTTCTCCTTGGGGGGGATGCACAGATACGCAGTATTTT. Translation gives CASSKKGLSPWGGCTDTQYF.

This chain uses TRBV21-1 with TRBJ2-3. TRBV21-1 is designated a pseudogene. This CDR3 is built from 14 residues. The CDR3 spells CASSKDRVGDTQYF. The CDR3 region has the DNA TGTGCCAGCAGCAAAGATAGGGTGGGAGATACGCAGTATTTT.

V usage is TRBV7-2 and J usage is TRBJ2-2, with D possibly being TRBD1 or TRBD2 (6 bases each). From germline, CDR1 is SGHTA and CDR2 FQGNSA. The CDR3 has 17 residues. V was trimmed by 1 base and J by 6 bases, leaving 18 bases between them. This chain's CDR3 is CASSLVGGGVGPGELFF. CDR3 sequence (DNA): TGTGCCAGCAGCTTAGTCGGGGGCGGGGTCGGTCCCGGGGAGCTGTTTTTT. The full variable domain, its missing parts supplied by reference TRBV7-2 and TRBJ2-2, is GAGVSQSPSNKVTEKGKDVELRCDPISGHTALYWYRQSLGQGLEFLIYFQGNSAPDKSGLPSDRFSAERTGGSVSTLTIQRTQQEDSAVYLCASSLVGGGVGPGELFFGEGSRLTVL.

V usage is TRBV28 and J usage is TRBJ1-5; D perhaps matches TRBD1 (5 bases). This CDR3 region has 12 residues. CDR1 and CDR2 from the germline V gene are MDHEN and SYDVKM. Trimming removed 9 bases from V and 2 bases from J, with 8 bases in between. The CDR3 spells CASQGGNQPQHF. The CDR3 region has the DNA TGTGCCAGTCAAGGGGGCAATCAGCCCCAGCATTTT.

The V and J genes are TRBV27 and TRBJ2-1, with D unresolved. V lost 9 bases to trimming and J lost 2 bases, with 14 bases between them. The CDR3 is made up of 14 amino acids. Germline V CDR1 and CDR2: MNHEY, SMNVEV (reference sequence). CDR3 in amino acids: CASLPKGTYNEQFF. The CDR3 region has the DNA TGTGCCAGTTTACCCAAAGGTACCTACAATGAGCAGTTCTTC.